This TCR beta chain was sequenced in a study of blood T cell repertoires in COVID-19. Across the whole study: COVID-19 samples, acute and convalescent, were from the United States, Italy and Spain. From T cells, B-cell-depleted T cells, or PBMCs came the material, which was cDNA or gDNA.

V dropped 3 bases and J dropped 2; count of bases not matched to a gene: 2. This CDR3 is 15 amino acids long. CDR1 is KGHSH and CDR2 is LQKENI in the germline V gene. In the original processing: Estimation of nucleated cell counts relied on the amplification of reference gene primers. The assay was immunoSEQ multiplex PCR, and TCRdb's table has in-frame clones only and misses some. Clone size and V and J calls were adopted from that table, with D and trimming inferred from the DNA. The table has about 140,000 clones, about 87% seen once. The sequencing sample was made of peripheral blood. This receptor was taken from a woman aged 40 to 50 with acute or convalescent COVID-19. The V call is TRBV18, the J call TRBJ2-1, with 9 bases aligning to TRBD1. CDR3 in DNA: TGTGCCAGCTCACCGGGGACAGGGACCTACAATGAGCAGTTCTTC. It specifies CASSPGTGTYNEQFF.